This T cell receptor beta chain comes out of a study of memory CD4+ T cells and cytomegalovirus serostatus. V lost 7 bases and J 0 bases, leaving 9 bases between the germline ends. The CDR3 sequence is 12 residues long. Germline loops: CDR1 GTSNPN, CDR2 SVGIG (reference sequence). The sort gate was single viable CD3+CD4+CD8-CD45RO+ cells for memory CD4+ T cells. Positive selection with CD4 microbeads enriched total CD4+ T cells. The repertoire was sequenced with immunoSEQ multiplex PCR; TCRdb's copy has only in-frame clones and lacks some. The table shows 45,000 to 55,000 clones, with roughly 78% occurring only once.

This sequence originates from an adult in good health and CMV-seronegative. The source material was memory CD4+ T cells from blood. V usage is TRBV30 and J usage is TRBJ1-1; D is uncertain. The CDR3 DNA follows: TGTGCCTACTCTACAGTGAACACTGAAGCTTTCTTT. Protein sequence: CAYSTVNTEAFF.